These 6 T cell receptor beta chains originate from one sample sequenced in a study of blood T cells in healthy people across ages. Alongside a J-beta primer mix, a sample-barcoded 5' primer served in a second PCR lasting about 7 to 12 cycles. TCRdb reanalysed the 5' RACE reads using MiXCR and keeps one entry per CDR3 protein. This table holds over a million distinct CDR3 sequences, around 40% found once. Input material: blood. These TCRs come from a woman aged 18-29 years in good health.

V usage is TRBV15 and J usage is TRBJ2-5, with TRBD2 matching 7 bases. V was pared by 4 bases and J by 11 bases, with 16 bases of the junction left unmatched. The CDR3 covers 15 residues. Germline values: CDR1 LNHNV, CDR2 YYDKDF (reference sequence). This CDR3 reads CATSNGGVAYNEQYF. The CDR3 DNA reads TGTGCCACCAGCAATGGGGGGGTGGCCTACAATGAGCAGTACTTC. The full variable domain, with the rest looked up from reference TRBV15 and TRBJ2-5, is DAMVIQNPRYQVTQFGKPVTLSCSQTLNHNVMYWYQQKSSQAPKLLFHYYDKDFNNEADTPDNFQSRRPNTSFCFLDIRSPGLGDTAMYLCATSNGGVAYNEQYFGPGTRLLVL.

The chain uses TRBV6-1 and TRBJ2-5, with D uncertain. Germline V gives CDR1 MNHNS, CDR2 SASEGT. The CDR3 is 13 residues long. V was shortened by 3 bases and J by 6 bases, with 11 bases between the two germline ends. The CDR3 loop is CASSEGPMQTQYF. CDR3 nucleotide sequence: TGTGCCAGCAGTGAGGGCCCCATGCAGACCCAGTACTTC.

In this sample, this clonotype turned up a few times. This chain joins TRBV14 and TRBJ2-6, with D possibly being TRBD1 (5 bases). The germline V and J ends were trimmed by 4 bases and 0 bases, with 13 bases remaining between them. The germline gives CDR1 SGHDN, CDR2 FVKESK. CDR3 length: 17 residues. The CDR3 nucleotides are TGTGCCAGCAGCCCCCTGGGGCTTTACTCTGGGGCCAACGTCCTGACTTTC. It codes for CASSPLGLYSGANVLTF. Full variable domain (remainder filled in from reference TRBV14 and TRBJ2-6): EAGVTQFPSHSVIEKGQTVTLRCDPISGHDNLYWYRRVMGKEIKFLLHFVKESKQDESGMPNNRFLAERTGGTYSTLKVQPAELEDSGVYFCASSPLGLYSGANVLTFGAGSRLTVL.

This clonotype has only a few counts. This chain connects TRBV19 to TRBJ2-7; D ambiguous. The CDR3 extends over 15 amino acids. In germline, CDR1 is LNHDA, CDR2 SQIVND (reference sequence). Trimming shortened V by 1 base and J by 1 base, and 11 bases separated the two germline ends. The CDR3 reads CASSIAGGGSYEQYF. The CDR3 DNA reads as TGTGCCAGTAGTATAGCCGGTGGCGGTTCCTACGAGCAGTACTTC.

The J gene is TRBJ1-2, the V gene TRBV6-2 or TRBV6-3; 7 positions agree with TRBD1. V was pared by 0 bases and J by 8 bases, with 12 bases of the junction left unmatched. The germline V gene encodes CDR1 MNHEY and CDR2 SVGEGT. The CDR3 contains 16 residues. The CDR3 region is CASSYSRTGGLVGYTF. CDR3 sequence (DNA): TGTGCCAGCAGTTACTCACGGACAGGAGGACTCGTCGGCTACACCTTC.

The V and J genes are TRBV6-5 and TRBJ2-1, with D unresolved. CDR3 length equals 14 residues. The germline CDR1 and CDR2 sequences are MNHEY and SVGAGI. V was clipped by 0 bases and J by 6 bases, with 9 bases between them. The CDR3 bases are TGTGCCAGCAGTTACTCGGATCTTAGCAATGAGCAGTTCTTC. The encoded protein is CASSYSDLSNEQFF.